Below, 26 T cell receptor beta chains from the same sample are listed, as sequenced in a study of persistence of HIV-infected CD4 T cells. The antigens of these receptors remain unknown. The libraries were made with immunoSEQ version 4 in survey mode. This table comes from immunoSEQ multiplex PCR, and its TCRdb copy is limited to in-frame clones, with some not included. In the table there are several thousand clones, roughly two thirds of which are singletons. Lysates of CMV-infected fibroblasts at roughly 10 ug/mL stimulated these cells. CD4+ T cells upregulating both CD40 ligand and CD69 were sorted as responding cells. This material consisted of CD4+ T cells sorted from PBMCs after roughly 18-hour stimulation, taken from a patient who received antiretroviral therapy. The receptor set was obtained from an adult man with HIV who was CMV-seropositive.

In its sample, this clone is hyperexpanded. V and J are TRBV5-1 and TRBJ1-3; D unclear. Trimming left V 0 bases short and J 0 bases short, with 7 bases between. The CDR3 loop spans 15 amino acids. Germline V gene lookup returns CDR1 SGHRS and CDR2 YFSETQ. The CDR3 DNA sequence: TGCGCCAGCAGCTTGGACGGCGGCTCTGGAAACACCATATATTTT. It translates to CASSLDGGSGNTIYF.

This clone was found a few times. Other nucleotide sequences from this sample produce the same CDR3. The chain has TRBV9 and TRBJ2-5; the D gene is possibly TRBD1 (5 bases). The CDR3 extends over 13 amino acids. Trimming pared 2 bases from V and 3 bases from J, leaving 8 bases between. Germline values: CDR1 SGDLS, CDR2 YYNGEE. The CDR3 bases are TGTGCCAGCAGCGTTTCCAGGGAAGAGACCCAGTACTTC. Its translation: CASSVSREETQYF.

The V gene is TRBV21-1, the J gene TRBJ1-2; TRBD1, the table's D call, was not compared with the DNA. TRBV21-1 is flagged as a pseudogene. This CDR3 region has 15 residues. CDR3 DNA sequence: TGTGCCAGCAGCAAAGCGGGACAGGATCTATATGGCTACACCTTC. This sequence encodes CASSKAGQDLYGYTF.

The chain links TRBV4-1 to TRBJ2-2, with D perhaps TRBD1 or TRBD2 (6 bases each). Trimming left V 4 bases short and J 3 bases short, with 12 bases between. The CDR3 covers 15 residues. CDR1 is MGHRA and CDR2 is YSYEKL in the germline V gene. DNA for the CDR3: TGCGCCAGCAGCCGGGGGGCAGGGGACACCGGGGAGCTGTTTTTT. Translating it yields CASSRGAGDTGELFF.

In this sample, this clone is medium-sized. The rearrangement joins TRBV5-1 to TRBJ1-5, with TRBD1 identical over 8 bases. V trimming: 6 bases; J trimming: 2 bases; junction bases outside the gene matches: 10. This CDR3 is 16 amino acids long. Germline CDR1 reads SGHRS; CDR2 reads YFSETQ. The CDR3 protein is CASKKGPGQGNQPQHF. The CDR3 DNA sequence: TGCGCCAGCAAGAAGGGCCCGGGACAGGGCAATCAGCCCCAGCATTTT.

This chain joins TRBV6-5 and TRBJ1-5; D is possibly TRBD1 (5 bases). CDR1 is MNHEY and CDR2 is SVGAGI in the germline V gene. The V end lost 8 bases, the J end lost 0 bases, and 11 bases lay between the germline ends. There are 14 residues in the CDR3. CDR3 nucleotides: TGTGCCAGCGGGGACCTTCGTAGCAATCAGCCCCAGCATTTT. It encodes CASGDLRSNQPQHF.

The rearrangement uses TRBV3-1 (or the pseudogene TRBV3-2) and TRBJ1-1; D is unclear. V shed 7 bases and J shed 0 bases, with 12 bases lying between them. Germline CDR1 reads LGHDT; CDR2 reads YNNKEL (reference sequence). The CDR3 sequence is 14 residues long. For the CDR3, the DNA is TGTGCCAGCATGGGAGTTGGAATGAACACTGAAGCTTTCTTT. Its protein product is CASMGVGMNTEAFF.

V and J are TRBV30 and TRBJ1-2; D remains ambiguous. Germline CDR1 is GTSNPN and CDR2 is SVGIG (reference sequence). Trimming cost V 0 bases and J 3 bases, with 8 bases left between them. There are 13 residues in the CDR3. The CDR3 nucleotides read TGTGCCTGGAGTGTACGAGGAGACTATGGCTACACCTTC. Amino acids: CAWSVRGDYGYTF.

In this sample, this clone turned up once. The chain links TRBV5-4 to TRBJ2-3; D is perhaps TRBD2 (6 bases). The CDR3 spans 15 residues. Trimming took off 4 bases at V and 3 bases at J, with 15 bases between the two ends. Germline V CDR1 and CDR2: SGHNT, YYREEE (reference sequence). This CDR3 is CASSVGLRITDTQYF. The DNA of the CDR3 is TGTGCCAGCAGCGTGGGACTGAGAATAACAGATACGCAGTATTTT.

The chain couples TRBV28 to TRBJ1-6; weak D call: TRBD1 (6 bases). V was trimmed by 2 bases and J by 7 bases, leaving 9 bases between them. CDR3 length: 14 residues. Germline V gene data show CDR1 as MDHEN and CDR2 as SYDVKM. CDR3 in amino acids: CASSLGQGNSPLHF. The CDR3 region has the DNA TGTGCCAGCAGTTTAGGTCAGGGGAATTCACCCCTCCACTTT.

This clone was recorded a few times. The chain is built from TRBV2 and TRBJ1-5; no clear D. The CDR3 loop spans 14 amino acids. CDR1 and CDR2 from the germline V gene are SNHLY and FYNNEI. The V and J ends lost 6 bases and 6 bases respectively, with 15 bases between them. The CDR3 DNA sequence: TGTGCCAGCAGCCTACAAGAACGGGGTCAGCCCCAGCATTTT. It translates to CASSLQERGQPQHF.

This clone has only one observation. The chain carries TRBV5-5 and TRBJ1-2; 8 bases align to TRBD1. The V and J ends lost 0 bases and 4 bases, in that order; junction bases with no gene match: 8. The CDR3 is 16 residues long. Per germline, CDR1 SGHKS and CDR2 YYEKEE (reference sequence). The chain's CDR3 is CASSLGLQGVIYGYTF. In nucleotides, the CDR3 is TGTGCCAGCAGCTTGGGGTTACAGGGGGTAATCTATGGCTACACCTTC.

Only a few counts were recorded for this clone. V gene TRBV6-5 combines with J gene TRBJ2-7, with 7 bases matching TRBD2. V lost 5 bases, J lost 2 bases, and 9 bases stayed unmatched. Germline CDR1 is MNHEY and CDR2 is SVGAGI. CDR3 size: 15 residues. The CDR3 region is CASSLGGYGAYEQYF. The CDR3 coding sequence is TGTGCCAGCAGTCTGGGGGGGTACGGGGCCTACGAGCAGTACTTC.

The rearrangement uses TRBV19 and TRBJ1-3; no clear D gene. The CDR3 covers 16 residues. With 0 bases removed from V and 0 bases from J, the gap between germline ends came to 9 bases. Germline assignment: CDR1 LNHDA and CDR2 SQIVND (reference sequence). The CDR3 protein is CASSIDHASSGNTIYF. The CDR3 DNA reads as TGTGCCAGTAGTATAGATCACGCAAGCTCTGGAAACACCATATATTTT.

CDR3 nucleotides: TGTGCCAGCGGACAGGGGTATGGCTACACCTTC. It yields the protein CASGQGYGYTF. The J gene is TRBJ1-2, the V gene TRBV6-5; 9 bases match TRBD1. The CDR3 is made up of 11 amino acids. Trimming removed 8 bases from V and 5 bases from J; junction bases left unmatched: 0. From germline, CDR1 is MNHEY and CDR2 SVGAGI.

To note about this clone: This specimen includes other DNA sequences encoding the same CDR3. This chain uses TRBV9 with TRBJ2-5; unclear D gene. The CDR3 length is 13 residues. V was shortened by 4 bases and J by 5 bases, with 12 bases between the two germline ends. Germline V lookup: CDR1 SGDLS, CDR2 YYNGEE. The CDR3 DNA is TGTGCCAGCAGCCTAACGAGAGGCGAGACCCAGTACTTC. Translation: CASSLTRGETQYF.

This clone was seen a handful of times. The V call is TRBV4-1, the J call TRBJ1-4, with a weak D call TRBD1 (6 bases). Deletions cut 3 bases from V and 4 bases from J, with 12 bases between. CDR1 and CDR2 from the germline V gene are MGHRA and YSYEKL. This CDR3 region has 15 residues. Written as DNA, the CDR3 is TGCGCCAGCAGCCACGCGACAGGCATTAATGAAAAACTGTTTTTT. The encoded protein is CASSHATGINEKLFF.

The V gene is TRBV27, the J gene TRBJ2-1; D could derive from TRBD1 or TRBD2 (6 bases each). Trimming took off 0 bases at V and 9 bases at J, with 15 bases between the two ends. Germline CDR1 reads MNHEY; CDR2 reads SMNVEV (reference sequence). The CDR3 runs 15 residues. CDR3 amino acids: CASSLSGGLGGEQFF. CDR3 DNA sequence: TGTGCCAGCAGTTTATCTGGGGGGCTGGGGGGTGAGCAGTTCTTC.

V usage is TRBV3-1 (or the pseudogene TRBV3-2) and J usage is TRBJ2-1; tentatively, D is TRBD2 (6 bases). Germline CDR1 LGHDT, CDR2 YNNKEL (reference sequence). The length of the CDR3 is 15 residues. V was trimmed by 4 bases and J by 0 bases, leaving 10 bases between them. The CDR3 loop reads CASSRGVSSYNEQFF. The CDR3 DNA reads TGTGCCAGCAGCCGGGGGGTTAGCTCCTACAATGAGCAGTTCTTC.

This clone has just a few counts. The CDR3 region has the DNA TGTGCCAGCAGTGGTACAGGGGGAATAGAGCCCCAGCATTTT. As protein: CASSGTGGIEPQHF. The chain employs TRBV2 and TRBJ1-5, with 8 nucleotides matching TRBD1. The CDR3 contains 14 residues. CDR1 is SNHLY and CDR2 is FYNNEI in the germline V gene. V gave up 4 bases and J gave up 8 bases; unmatched junction bases: 7. The complete variable domain, with remaining parts taken from reference TRBV2 and TRBJ1-5, reads EPEVTQTPSHQVTQMGQEVILRCVPISNHLYFYWYRQILGQKVEFLVSFYNNEISEKSEIFDDQFSVERPDGSNFTLKIRSTKLEDSAMYFCASSGTGGIEPQHFGDGTRLSIL.

This clone is medium-sized in the sample. The chain carries TRBV5-4 and TRBJ1-2, with D possibly TRBD1 on 6 matching bases. The CDR3 sequence is 14 residues long. Trimming removed 3 bases at V and 4 bases at J, with 13 bases between. CDR1 SGHNT and CDR2 YYREEE come from the germline V gene (reference sequence). CDR3 coding DNA: TGTGCCAGCAGCTGGGAGGGGGGGGCCTATGGCTACACCTTC. It encodes CASSWEGGAYGYTF.

V gene TRBV11-1 combines with J gene TRBJ2-1; the D gene is possibly TRBD2 (7 bases). Trimming left V 4 bases short and J 0 bases short, with 13 bases between. The CDR3 has 16 residues. Germline assignment: CDR1 SGHAT and CDR2 FQDESV (reference sequence). The chain's CDR3 is CASSSGGPSSYNEQFF. Here the CDR3 DNA reads TGTGCCAGCAGCTCCGGGGGGCCCAGCTCCTACAATGAGCAGTTCTTC.

The chain carries TRBV18 and TRBJ2-3, with 10 bases that match TRBD1. V trimming: 6 bases; J trimming: 6 bases; junction bases outside the gene matches: 9. The germline V gene encodes CDR1 KGHSH and CDR2 LQKENI. The CDR3 spans 15 residues. DNA of the CDR3: TGTGCCAGCTCGCACAGACAGGGGGCGCCGGATACGCAGTATTTT. Translated: CASSHRQGAPDTQYF.

V gene TRBV27 combines with J gene TRBJ2-7, with 12 nucleotides matching TRBD2. V trimming: 3 bases; J trimming: 5 bases; junction bases outside the gene matches: 8. The CDR3 has 16 amino acids. Germline CDR1 and CDR2: MNHEY and SMNVEV (reference sequence). This CDR3 reads CASSFMSSGRANEQYF. The CDR3 DNA follows: TGTGCCAGCAGTTTTATGTCTAGCGGGAGGGCGAACGAGCAGTACTTC.

This clone was picked up a small number of times. The genes are TRBV7-9 and TRBJ2-5; D is perhaps TRBD1 (5 bases). CDR3 length: 14 amino acids. Trimming left V 10 bases short and J 5 bases short, with 20 bases between. Per germline, CDR1 SEHNR and CDR2 FQNEAQ (reference sequence). The CDR3 DNA reads as TGTGCCACCCGAAGCAGTAGACCAGGGGAGACCCAGTACTTC. Amino acids: CATRSSRPGETQYF.

The chain carries TRBV10-3 and TRBJ1-1; D gene unclear. Trimming stripped 2 bases from V and 0 bases from J, with 10 bases between. CDR3 length equals 15 residues. Germline V CDR1 and CDR2: ENHRY, SYGVKD. CDR3 sequence: CAISEPNAMNTEAFF. CDR3 in DNA: TGTGCCATCAGTGAGCCAAACGCGATGAACACTGAAGCTTTCTTT.